These 4 T cell receptor beta chains were all obtained from the same sample, sequenced in a study of regulatory T cells in long-lasting Graves disease listed by TCRdb under 2021. Library prep was done by multiplex PCR. TCRdb lists the instrument as Illumina HiSeq 4000. iRepertoire HTBI primers and Arm-PCR amplification of CDR3 regions were used to construct TCR beta libraries. TCRdb reran the public reads through fastp at Q25 and MiXCR, keeping productive beta chains. Each CDR3 protein appears once, grouped with its most common genes and DNA. The sample table contains roughly 560,000 distinct CDR3 sequences; only one count was recorded for 12% of them. The leading ten clones occupy approximately 9% of the sample. This sample's time point label indicates: newly diagnosed GD, antithyroid drugs for less than 3 months. For both TCR sequencing and RNA sequencing, RNA was extracted from PBMCs in TRIzol. These data were likewise used in another study, on T cells in Graves' hyperthyroidism and ophthalmopathy.

The source was peripheral blood mononuclear cells (PBMCs), collected at new diagnosis, from a patient treated with antithyroid drugs. All receptors derive from a woman aged 30 to 39 with Graves disease. Donor details come from another sample of the same person, matched by shared clones.

The table lists this clonotype with many counts. The rearrangement uses TRBV12-3 or TRBV12-4 and TRBJ2-3; 13 bases fit TRBD2. This CDR3 comprises 14 residues. V was pared by 8 bases and J by 3 bases, with 2 bases of the junction left unmatched. Here the CDR3 reads CASGTSGKTDTQYF. As DNA, the CDR3 is TGTGCCAGCGGGACTAGCGGGAAGACAGATACGCAGTATTTT.

The V and J genes are TRBV6-2 or TRBV6-3 and TRBJ2-1, with 9 bases fitting TRBD1. Trimming removed 0 bases from V and 7 bases from J; junction bases left unmatched: 1. Germline CDR1 MNHEY, CDR2 SVGEGT. The CDR3 is 14 amino acids. DNA of the CDR3: TGTGCCAGCAGTTACTCGACAGGGGGAAATGAGCAGTTCTTC. Protein: CASSYSTGGNEQFF.

The rearrangement joins TRBV20-1 to TRBJ1-3; no reliable D call. CDR1 is DFQATT and CDR2 is SNEGSKA in the germline V gene (reference sequence). This CDR3 comprises 14 residues. Trimming removed 3 bases at V and 0 bases at J, with 9 bases between. The CDR3 loop reads CSASLGSSGNTIYF. CDR3 sequence (DNA): TGCAGTGCTAGTCTGGGTAGCTCTGGAAACACCATATATTTT.

This clonotype appeared many times. V gene TRBV30 combines with J gene TRBJ2-3; no clear D. Trimming cost V 1 base and J 6 bases, with 5 bases left between them. This CDR3 contains 11 residues. The V gene's germline CDR1 is GTSNPN and CDR2 SVGIG (reference sequence). The DNA of the CDR3 is TGTGCCTGGAGTGCTCCGGATACGCAGTATTTT. Its protein product is CAWSAPDTQYF.